This T cell receptor beta chain is from a study of cytomegalovirus exposure and HLA in healthy donors. General study results and limits: Presence/absence analyses supposed approximately even sequencing depth among donors. An analysis that was carried out later associated approximately 15,000 TCR beta sequences with HLA alleles at 0.05 false discovery rate.

A note on this clone: Its target is not known.

The PCR contained 60 Vbeta and 13 Jbeta primers. Repertoires were generated with immunoSEQ multiplex PCR, while TCRdb's copy carries only in-frame clones and drops some. The data contain approximately 270,000 clones, 80% of them singletons. V lost 4 bases to trimming and J lost 3 bases; unmatched junction nucleotides: 7. The V gene's germline CDR1 is SGHDT and CDR2 YYEEEE. This CDR3 region has 16 residues. Sample: PBMCs. This sequence joins TRBV5-6 and TRBJ2-7, with 13 bases aligning to TRBD2. The sequence came from a girl under 10 years old in good health and CMV-seronegative. The CDR3 DNA follows: TGTGCCAGCAGCCCGGGGACTAGCGGGAACAACTACGAGCAGTACTTC. Its translation is CASSPGTSGNNYEQYF.